Reported below is one TCR beta chain. Antigen unknown. This table comes from immunoSEQ multiplex PCR, and its TCRdb copy is limited to in-frame clones, with some not included. The sample includes 85,000 to 110,000 clones, under 95% of them seen just once. The data derive from a study of graft-versus-host responses after intestinal transplantation. Overall study context: Recipients got multivisceral, liver-intestinal, or isolated intestinal transplants. Recipients uniformly received anti-thymocyte globulin induction, followed by tacrolimus and steroids for approximately 3 years. Overall study results and limits: Detection of GvH clones occurred in recipient marrow, and some had their first appearance in ileum or blood.

V gave up 0 bases and J gave up 6 bases, with 14 bases separating them. This CDR3 region has 15 residues. In germline, CDR1 is SGHRS, CDR2 YFSETQ. The input for sequencing was unstimulated CD8+ T cells sorted from spleen or lymph node cells, taken before intestinal transplant. The clonotype comes from a human donor who received an intestinal transplant. This sequence joins TRBV5-1 and TRBJ2-3; possibly TRBD2 for D (7 bases). The CDR3 loop is CASSLEAGAGDTQYF. In DNA form, the CDR3 reads TGCGCCAGCAGCTTGGAGGCGGGGGCAGGTGATACGCAGTATTTT.